This T cell receptor beta chain was recovered during a study of blood T cell repertoires in COVID-19. Germline CDR1 is SQVTM and CDR2 is ANQGSEA. The V and J ends lost 3 bases and 4 bases respectively, with 8 bases between them. CDR3 length equals 12 residues. Profiled with immunoSEQ multiplex PCR; TCRdb holds only in-frame clones, not every one. The sample shows roughly 100,000 clones, 81% of them seen only once. The specimen sequenced was peripheral blood. The TCR comes from a man at least 80 years old with acute or convalescent COVID-19. The chain is built from TRBV29-1 and TRBJ2-3; D possibly corresponds to TRBD1 (6 bases). DNA for the CDR3: TGCAGCGTTGATTCAGGGGCAGATACGCAGTATTTT. It translates to CSVDSGADTQYF.